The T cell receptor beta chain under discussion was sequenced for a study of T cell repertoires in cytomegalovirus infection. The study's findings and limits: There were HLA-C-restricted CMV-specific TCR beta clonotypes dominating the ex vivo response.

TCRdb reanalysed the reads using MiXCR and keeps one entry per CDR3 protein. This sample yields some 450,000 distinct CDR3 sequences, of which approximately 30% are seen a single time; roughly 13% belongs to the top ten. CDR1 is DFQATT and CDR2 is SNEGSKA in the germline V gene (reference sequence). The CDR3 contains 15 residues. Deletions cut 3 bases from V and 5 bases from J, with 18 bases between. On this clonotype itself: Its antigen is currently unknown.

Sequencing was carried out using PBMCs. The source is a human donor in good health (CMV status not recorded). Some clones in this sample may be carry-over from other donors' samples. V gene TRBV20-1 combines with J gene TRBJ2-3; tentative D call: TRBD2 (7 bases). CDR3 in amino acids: CSASSSRGHVDTQYF. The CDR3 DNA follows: TGCAGTGCTAGTTCCTCGCGGGGGCATGTAGATACGCAGTATTTT.